The 27 T cell receptor beta chains below were found in one sample sequenced in a study of T cell responses to AZD1222 COVID-19 vaccine. The table came from immunoSEQ multiplex PCR; TCRdb's copy has only in-frame clones and leaves some out. The profile shows 85,000 to 130,000 clones, about 89% of them singletons. The material was peripheral blood, obtained 28 days after the second dose of the MenACWY control vaccine. These receptor sequences come from an adult who received the MenACWY meningococcal vaccine as a control.

The table lists this clone with a few counts. The chain uses TRBV3-1 (or the pseudogene TRBV3-2) and TRBJ2-7; TRBD1 might be the D (5 bases). Germline CDR1 and CDR2: LGHDT and YNNKEL (reference sequence). The ends were cut back, 0 bases at V and 3 bases at J, with 12 bases in the middle. The CDR3 is 15 residues long. The DNA for the CDR3 is TGTGCCAGCAGCCAAGATTGGGGCAGGGACTACGAGCAGTACTTC. Protein: CASSQDWGRDYEQYF.

This chain connects TRBV24-1 to TRBJ2-3; 9 bases are shared with TRBD1. The trim removed 11 bases at V and 2 bases at J, leaving 4 bases unmatched. The CDR3 sequence is 13 residues long. Germline-derived CDR1 and CDR2 are KGHDR and SFDVKD. Written as DNA, the CDR3 is TGTGCCATCAGGGACAGGGTCACAGATACGCAGTATTTT. Its translation is CAIRDRVTDTQYF.

The chain links TRBV19 to TRBJ2-2, with 10 bases matching TRBD2. V shed 7 bases and J 1 base; nucleotides not matched to a gene: 6. Germline V gene sequence: CDR1 LNHDA, CDR2 SQIVND (reference sequence). This CDR3 has 16 amino acids. The CDR3 is CASKSGGALNTGELFF. Written as DNA, the CDR3 is TGTGCCAGTAAGAGCGGGGGGGCCCTGAACACCGGGGAGCTGTTTTTT.

The chain has TRBV9 and TRBJ1-1; 7 bases align to TRBD1. The CDR3 covers 13 residues. V dropped 2 bases and J dropped 8; count of bases not matched to a gene: 6. Germline V gene sequence: CDR1 SGDLS, CDR2 YYNGEE. CDR3 nucleotide sequence: TGTGCCAGCAGCGTGACAGGGATATCGGAAGCTTTCTTT. Protein sequence: CASSVTGISEAFF.

This clone was detected only once. The gene calls are TRBV7-9 and TRBJ1-3; 7 positions match TRBD1. The CDR3 spans 15 residues. The germline gives CDR1 SEHNR, CDR2 FQNEAQ (reference sequence). V lost 7 bases and J lost 0; bases outside the gene matches: 6. The CDR3 sequence: CASMGTAFSGNTIYF. The CDR3 DNA reads TGTGCCAGCATGGGGACAGCCTTCTCTGGAAACACCATATATTTT.

This clone has only one observation. The DNA of the CDR3 is TGTGCCAGCAGCTTCACCGGGACCTACACCATATATTTT. This gives the protein CASSFTGTYTIYF. The chain recombines TRBV3-1 (or the pseudogene TRBV3-2) with TRBJ1-3, with D perhaps matching TRBD1 (5 bases). The V end lost 5 bases, the J end lost 8 bases, and 13 bases lay between the germline ends. CDR1 LGHDT and CDR2 YNNKEL come from the germline V gene (reference sequence). CDR3 size: 13 residues.

Here the CDR3 reads CASSSRQDSGNTIYF. The CDR3 coding sequence is TGTGCCAGCAGCTCCCGACAGGACTCTGGAAACACCATATATTTT. This chain joins TRBV7-9 and TRBJ1-3; weak D call: TRBD1 (6 bases). This CDR3 spans 15 amino acids. In germline, CDR1 is SEHNR, CDR2 FQNEAQ (reference sequence). V was trimmed by 4 bases and J by 0 bases, leaving 10 bases between them.

The V gene is TRBV4-2, the J gene TRBJ1-2; 8 bases align to TRBD1. In germline, CDR1 is LGHNA, CDR2 YNFKEQ. The CDR3 totals 13 residues. Trimming removed 1 base from V and 8 bases from J; junction bases left unmatched: 3. The CDR3 DNA is TGTGCCAGCAGCCAAGGGACAGGGATCGGCTACACCTTC. Translating it yields CASSQGTGIGYTF.

The chain carries TRBV3-1 (or the pseudogene TRBV3-2) and TRBJ1-5; D is unresolved. The CDR3 is made up of 14 amino acids. Germline V gene data show CDR1 as LGHDT and CDR2 as YNNKEL (reference sequence). V lost 0 bases to trimming and J lost 6 bases, with 9 bases between them. CDR3 protein: CASSQEVRGQPQHF. The CDR3 nucleotides are TGTGCCAGCAGCCAAGAGGTCCGGGGTCAGCCCCAGCATTTT.

V is TRBV19 and J is TRBJ2-7; maybe TRBD1 (6 bases). CDR3 length: 14 amino acids. V lost 7 bases and J 3 bases, leaving 16 bases between the germline ends. Germline lookup yields CDR1 LNHDA and CDR2 SQIVND (reference sequence). CDR3 nucleotides: TGTGCCAGTAACTTTAAGGACAGAAGCTACGAGCAGTACTTC. Translation gives CASNFKDRSYEQYF.

This clone was counted between two and nine times. V is TRBV7-2 and J is TRBJ1-2; D may be TRBD1 (5 bases). The CDR3 sequence is 13 residues long. V dropped 1 base and J dropped 6 bases, with 9 bases sitting between them. CDR1 is SGHTA, CDR2 FQGNSA, per germline. The CDR3 region is CASSLEGTHGYTF. The CDR3 DNA sequence: TGTGCCAGCAGCTTAGAAGGGACGCATGGCTACACCTTC. Full variable domain (rest looked up from reference TRBV7-2 and TRBJ1-2): GAGVSQSPSNKVTEKGKDVELRCDPISGHTALYWYRQSLGQGLEFLIYFQGNSAPDKSGLPSDRFSAERTGGSVSTLTIQRTQQEDSAVYLCASSLEGTHGYTFGSGTRLTVV.

The genes are TRBV3-1 (or the pseudogene TRBV3-2) and TRBJ2-3, with 13 bases fitting TRBD2. The CDR3 is 17 residues long. Germline V gene lookup returns CDR1 LGHDT and CDR2 YNNKEL (reference sequence). The V segment lost 1 base and the J segment 1 base; nucleotides outside the gene matches: 2. The CDR3 region is CASSQGGTSGGTDTQYF. In DNA, the CDR3 is TGTGCCAGCAGCCAAGGGGGGACTAGCGGGGGCACAGATACGCAGTATTTT.

CDR3 loop: CAIAGSKNEQYF. CDR3 bases: TGTGCCATCGCAGGGTCCAAGAACGAGCAGTACTTC. The gene calls are TRBV10-3 and TRBJ2-7; tentative D call: TRBD1 (5 bases). Germline CDR1 is ENHRY and CDR2 is SYGVKD. The CDR3 loop spans 12 amino acids. Trimming pared 8 bases from V and 5 bases from J, leaving 13 bases between.

The chain employs TRBV2 and TRBJ2-3, with D possibly matching TRBD1 (6 bases). The CDR3 spans 14 residues. CDR1 and CDR2 (germline): SNHLY, FYNNEI. V was pared by 2 bases and J by 3 bases, with 9 bases between. The CDR3 spells CASSEKGDTDTQYF. In nucleotides, the CDR3 is TGTGCCAGCAGTGAAAAGGGGGATACAGATACGCAGTATTTT.

This rearrangement joins TRBV7-2 to TRBJ2-1, with D possibly called TRBD1 or TRBD2 (5 bases each). V was shortened by 1 base and J by 9 bases, with 10 bases between the two germline ends. The CDR3 contains 13 residues. Germline V gene lookup returns CDR1 SGHTA and CDR2 FQGNSA. The CDR3 loop is CASSLDLGVEQFF. CDR3 in DNA: TGTGCCAGCAGCTTAGATTTGGGGGTTGAGCAGTTCTTC.

The chain combines TRBV6-5 with TRBJ1-1; D unresolved. The CDR3 runs 13 residues. Trimming pared 8 bases from V and 1 base from J, leaving 11 bases between. Germline CDR1 is MNHEY and CDR2 is SVGAGI. CDR3 loop: CASLRVWNTEAFF. CDR3 bases: TGTGCCAGCCTTAGGGTATGGAACACTGAAGCTTTCTTT.

This clone was seen just once. The chain uses TRBV2 and TRBJ2-6; D not resolved. CDR1 SNHLY and CDR2 FYNNEI come from the germline V gene. The CDR3 runs 15 residues. The V end lost 6 bases, the J end lost 0 bases, and 9 bases lay between the germline ends. CDR3 DNA sequence: TGTGCCAGCAGGCGACGGATCTCTGGGGCCAACGTCCTGACTTTC. Encoded protein: CASRRRISGANVLTF. The whole variable domain, filled in from reference TRBV2 and TRBJ2-6, reads EPEVTQTPSHQVTQMGQEVILRCVPISNHLYFYWYRQILGQKVEFLVSFYNNEISEKSEIFDDQFSVERPDGSNFTLKIRSTKLEDSAMYFCASRRRISGANVLTFGAGSRLTVL.

The V and J genes are TRBV5-5 and TRBJ2-7; a possible D gene is TRBD2 (5 bases). V was shortened by 0 bases and J by 1 base, with 11 bases between the two germline ends. The CDR3 totals 15 residues. CDR1 and CDR2 from the germline V gene are SGHKS and YYEKEE (reference sequence). The CDR3 DNA is TGTGCCAGCAGCTTGGTACCCGGGGATTCCTACGAGCAGTACTTC. Protein sequence: CASSLVPGDSYEQYF.

In its sample, this clone was seen once. The chain links TRBV27 to TRBJ2-1; tentatively, D is TRBD1 (6 bases). The V gene's germline CDR1 is MNHEY and CDR2 SMNVEV (reference sequence). Trimming pared 6 bases from V and 1 base from J, leaving 13 bases between. The CDR3 sequence is 15 residues long. The CDR3 here is CASRAGTNSYNEQFF. For the CDR3, the DNA is TGTGCCAGCAGGGCCGGGACAAATTCCTACAATGAGCAGTTCTTC.

V and J are TRBV5-1 and TRBJ2-2; unclear D gene. The CDR3 is made up of 13 amino acids. The germline V and J ends were trimmed by 3 bases and 7 bases, with 10 bases remaining between them. Germline V gene sequence: CDR1 SGHRS, CDR2 YFSETQ. The CDR3 reads CASSSLQNGELFF. The CDR3 DNA reads TGCGCCAGCAGCTCGTTACAGAACGGGGAGCTGTTTTTT.

The V and J genes are TRBV3-1 (or the pseudogene TRBV3-2) and TRBJ1-1; the match to TRBD1 covers 9 bases. CDR3 length: 15 amino acids. Looked up from germline, CDR1 is LGHDT and CDR2 is YNNKEL (reference sequence). Trimming at V came to 4 bases and at J to 4 bases, leaving 7 bases not matched to a gene. The CDR3 sequence: CASSPRDRAATEAFF. The CDR3 coding sequence is TGTGCCAGCAGCCCAAGGGACAGGGCTGCCACTGAAGCTTTCTTT.

This chain connects TRBV19 to TRBJ2-2; D is unclear. The CDR3 runs to 14 residues. Looked up from germline, CDR1 is LNHDA and CDR2 is SQIVND (reference sequence). V lost 5 bases and J 6 bases, leaving 13 bases between the germline ends. CDR3 loop: CASSPTNRAGELFF. The CDR3 DNA follows: TGTGCCAGTAGTCCCACAAACCGCGCCGGGGAGCTGTTTTTT.

This chain connects TRBV24-1 to TRBJ2-3; 14 nucleotides agree with TRBD2. The CDR3 runs to 16 residues. The ends lost 3 bases at V and 5 bases at J; junction bases unmatched: 3. Germline-derived CDR1 and CDR2 are KGHDR and SFDVKD. CDR3 residues: CATSDVTSGGGDTQYF. The CDR3 DNA follows: TGTGCCACCAGTGATGTGACTAGCGGGGGGGGAGATACGCAGTATTTT.

V usage is TRBV9 and J usage is TRBJ2-3; 8 bases are a match to TRBD2. The CDR3 runs to 16 residues. Germline values: CDR1 SGDLS, CDR2 YYNGEE. Trimming at V came to 3 bases and at J to 0 bases, leaving 6 bases not matched to a gene. The CDR3 DNA is TGTGCCAGCAGCGCCTTAGCGGGGACTAGCACAGATACGCAGTATTTT. It yields the protein CASSALAGTSTDTQYF.

This clone was detected only once. The CDR3 DNA sequence: TGTGCCAGCTGCCCCGGGGGGGGGTATCAGCCCCAGCATTTT. This gives the protein CASCPGGGYQPQHF. The J gene is TRBJ1-5, the V gene TRBV28; possible D gene TRBD1, 5 bases. Germline CDR1 is MDHEN and CDR2 is SYDVKM. The CDR3 runs 14 residues. The V end was cut by 8 bases, the J end by 5 bases, with 16 bases between.

V gene TRBV11-2 combines with J gene TRBJ1-4; possibly TRBD1 for D (5 bases). Per the germline V gene, CDR1 is SGHAT and CDR2 is FQNNGV. Trimming removed 1 base from V and 3 bases from J, with 9 bases in between. This CDR3 contains 15 residues. CDR3 in DNA: TGTGCCAGCAGCTTAGCAGGGAGTCCTAATGAAAAACTGTTTTTT. This translates into CASSLAGSPNEKLFF.

This clone has a handful of counts. This chain links TRBV28 with TRBJ1-2, with 7 bases lining up with TRBD1. The V segment lost 3 bases and the J segment 5 bases; nucleotides outside the gene matches: 9. Germline-derived CDR1 and CDR2 are MDHEN and SYDVKM. This CDR3 contains 15 residues. The CDR3 DNA reads as TGTGCCAGCAGTTTGAGGGGGCGCGGGTATTATGGCTACACCTTC. Its translation is CASSLRGRGYYGYTF.